A selection of T cell receptor beta chains follows, all from one sample in a study of cytomegalovirus exposure and HLA in healthy donors. TCRdb's copy holds only in-frame clones and misses some; the assay was immunoSEQ multiplex PCR. The table records more than 85,000 clones, 88% of them present only once. Sample: PBMCs. The receptors were sampled from a woman between 18 and 29 years old in good health and CMV-seronegative. Both conserved end residues are part of each CDR3. Each record gives: D gene, V gene, clone size, J gene, CDR3 protein, CDR3 DNA. D genes are given only for firm matches. Not all rows give a size; the values are once, few, many and, for expanded clones, a class.

D: TRBD2
V: TRBV7-9
size: -
J: TRBJ2-1
CDR3: CASSLDSGTSVLF
DNA: TGTGCCAGCAGCTTAGATTCAGGGACTAGCGTCCTCTTC

D: TRBD1
V: TRBV4-3
size: once
J: TRBJ2-7
CDR3: CASSQGQGYAYEQYF
DNA: TGCGCCAGCAGCCAGGGACAGGGTTACGCCTACGAGCAGTACTTC

D: -
V: TRBV4-1
size: -
J: TRBJ2-1
CDR3: CASSQDREIYNEQFF
DNA: TGCGCCAGCAGCCAAGACAGGGAAATTTACAATGAGCAGTTCTTC

D: TRBD1
V: TRBV30
size: -
J: TRBJ2-5
CDR3: CAWSVGQGETQYF
DNA: TGTGCCTGGAGTGTTGGACAGGGGGAGACCCAGTACTTC

D: -
V: TRBV9
size: -
J: TRBJ2-4
CDR3: CASSAWVGDIQYF
DNA: TGTGCCAGCAGCGCGTGGGTCGGAGACATTCAGTACTTC

D: -
V: TRBV5-6
size: -
J: TRBJ1-1
CDR3: CASSLPGHMNTEAFF
DNA: TGTGCCAGCAGCTTACCAGGTCACATGAACACTGAAGCTTTCTTT

D: -
V: TRBV6-1
size: -
J: TRBJ2-7
CDR3: CASTKREPGSYEQYF
DNA: TGTGCCAGCACCAAGAGGGAACCCGGCTCCTACGAGCAGTACTTC

D: TRBD1
V: TRBV27
size: once
J: TRBJ2-7
CDR3: CASSTQGSLDEQYF
DNA: TGTGCCAGCAGTACACAGGGGTCTCTGGACGAGCAGTACTTC

D: TRBD2
V: TRBV27
size: -
J: TRBJ2-5
CDR3: CASTPLAGGQETQYF
DNA: TGTGCCAGCACTCCGCTAGCGGGGGGACAAGAGACCCAGTACTTC

D: TRBD2
V: TRBV7-2
size: -
J: TRBJ2-7
CDR3: CASTPGSGGFGYEQYF
DNA: TGTGCCAGCACACCTGGGTCCGGGGGGTTCGGTTACGAGCAGTACTTC

D: TRBD2
V: TRBV9
size: -
J: TRBJ2-1
CDR3: CASTNGLAGNEQFF
DNA: TGTGCCAGCACCAACGGACTAGCGGGCAATGAGCAGTTCTTC

D: -
V: TRBV7-2
size: -
J: TRBJ1-1
CDR3: CASSRSLQPMNTEAFF
DNA: TGTGCCAGCAGCCGGTCACTCCAACCAATGAACACTGAAGCTTTCTTT

D: TRBD1
V: TRBV28
size: once
J: TRBJ2-7
CDR3: CASSYGGTGLYEQYF
DNA: TGTGCCAGCAGTTATGGGGGGACAGGACTCTACGAGCAGTACTTC

D: -
V: TRBV5-6
size: -
J: TRBJ1-5
CDR3: CASSFYGSGYQPQHF
DNA: TGTGCCAGCAGCTTTTATGGATCGGGATATCAGCCCCAGCATTTT

D: -
V: TRBV7-8
size: -
J: TRBJ2-7
CDR3: CASSLGGYLYEQYF
DNA: TGTGCCAGCAGCTTAGGCGGTTACCTCTACGAGCAGTACTTC

D: -
V: TRBV7-9
size: -
J: TRBJ1-5
CDR3: CASSLQGLNQPQHF
DNA: TGTGCCAGCAGCTTACAAGGACTCAATCAGCCCCAGCATTTT

D: -
V: TRBV7-2
size: few
J: TRBJ2-7
CDR3: CASSLEDGSSYEQYF
DNA: TGTGCCAGCAGCTTAGAAGACGGGAGCTCCTACGAGCAGTACTTC

D: -
V: TRBV19
size: -
J: TRBJ1-2
CDR3: CASKTAVSGYTF
DNA: TGTGCCAGTAAAACAGCCGTCTCCGGCTACACCTTC

D: TRBD1
V: TRBV6-5
size: -
J: TRBJ1-6
CDR3: CASSSPRDRYNSPLHF
DNA: TGTGCCAGCAGTTCCCCCCGGGACAGATATAATTCACCCCTCCACTTT

D: TRBD1
V: TRBV4-1
size: -
J: TRBJ1-1
CDR3: CASSQEWTGFLNTEAFF
DNA: TGCGCCAGCAGCCAAGAGTGGACAGGGTTTCTAAACACTGAAGCTTTCTTT

D: TRBD2
V: TRBV4-3
size: once
J: TRBJ2-2
CDR3: CASSPGLAGGPMIAGELFF
DNA: TGCGCCAGCAGCCCGGGACTAGCGGGGGGGCCAATGATTGCCGGGGAGCTGTTTTTT

D: -
V: TRBV28
size: -
J: TRBJ2-3
CDR3: CASNLPGRGTDTQYF
DNA: TGTGCCAGCAATCTCCCGGGCAGGGGCACAGATACGCAGTATTTT

D: -
V: TRBV7-9
size: -
J: TRBJ2-7
CDR3: CASSSPGAQPYEQYF
DNA: TGTGCCAGCAGCTCACCAGGGGCGCAACCCTACGAGCAGTACTTC

D: TRBD1
V: TRBV6-4
size: -
J: TRBJ1-4
CDR3: CASSAGTGGNEKLFF
DNA: TGTGCCAGCAGTGCCGGGACAGGGGGTAATGAAAAACTGTTTTTT

D: -
V: TRBV5-1
size: -
J: TRBJ2-7
CDR3: CASRVQGADYEQYF
DNA: TGCGCCAGCAGAGTACAGGGAGCCGACTACGAGCAGTACTTC

D: -
V: TRBV15
size: -
J: TRBJ2-5
CDR3: CATSTGMETQYF
DNA: TGTGCCACCAGCACGGGGATGGAGACCCAGTACTTC

D: -
V: TRBV5-6
size: -
J: TRBJ1-3
CDR3: CASSLGGMGNTIYF
DNA: TGTGCCAGCAGCTTGGGCGGGATGGGAAACACCATATATTTT

D: TRBD1
V: TRBV28
size: once
J: TRBJ1-5
CDR3: CASRPNSRDRGRLSNQPQHF
DNA: TGTGCCAGCAGACCAAACTCCCGGGACAGGGGGCGTCTGAGCAATCAGCCCCAGCATTTT

D: -
V: TRBV9
size: few
J: TRBJ1-1
CDR3: CASSVDEGDAEAFF
DNA: TGTGCCAGCAGCGTAGATGAGGGGGACGCTGAAGCTTTCTTT

D: -
V: TRBV30
size: -
J: TRBJ1-1
CDR3: CAWSGTEAFF
DNA: TGTGCCTGGAGCGGTACTGAAGCTTTCTTT

D: -
V: TRBV7-2
size: -
J: TRBJ2-5
CDR3: CASSLASGSQETQYF
DNA: TGTGCCAGCAGCTTAGCTAGCGGTTCCCAAGAGACCCAGTACTTC

D: TRBD1
V: TRBV28
size: -
J: TRBJ1-2
CDR3: CASSFYRGYGYTF
DNA: TGTGCCAGCAGTTTTTACAGGGGTTATGGCTACACCTTC

D: TRBD1
V: TRBV4-1
size: -
J: TRBJ1-5
CDR3: CASSQGDSQPQHF
DNA: TGCGCCAGCAGCCAGGGGGACAGTCAGCCCCAGCATTTT

D: -
V: TRBV28
size: -
J: TRBJ1-2
CDR3: CASRGYGYTF
DNA: TGTGCCAGCCGGGGCTATGGCTACACCTTC

D: -
V: TRBV7-9
size: few
J: TRBJ2-5
CDR3: CASSYPRTTQETQYF
DNA: TGTGCCAGCAGCTACCCAAGGACAACCCAAGAGACCCAGTACTTC

D: TRBD2
V: TRBV18
size: -
J: TRBJ2-1
CDR3: CASSPSAGNEQFF
DNA: TGTGCCAGCTCACCCTCAGCGGGAAATGAGCAGTTCTTC

D: TRBD2
V: TRBV11-2
size: -
J: TRBJ2-7
CDR3: CASSLDGSGRAAQYF
DNA: TGTGCCAGCAGCTTAGATGGGAGCGGGAGGGCCGCGCAGTACTTC

D: -
V: TRBV6-1
size: -
J: TRBJ2-3
CDR3: CASSEAFGTDTQYF
DNA: TGTGCCAGCAGTGAAGCGTTCGGCACAGATACGCAGTATTTT

D: -
V: TRBV5-1
size: -
J: TRBJ2-2
CDR3: CASSHGQSLWGELFF
DNA: TGCGCCAGCAGCCATGGACAGTCACTGTGGGGGGAGCTGTTTTTT

D: -
V: TRBV5-1
size: -
J: TRBJ1-4
CDR3: CASKTRRAHNEKLFF
DNA: TGCGCCAGCAAAACCCGCAGGGCCCATAATGAAAAACTGTTTTTT

D: TRBD2
V: TRBV18
size: -
J: TRBJ2-7
CDR3: CASSLLAGGLSYEQYF
DNA: TGTGCCAGCTCACTCCTAGCGGGAGGCCTCTCCTACGAGCAGTACTTC

D: -
V: TRBV30
size: -
J: TRBJ2-3
CDR3: CAWSVTSTDTQYF
DNA: TGTGCCTGGAGTGTAACTAGCACAGATACGCAGTATTTT

D: -
V: TRBV5-1
size: -
J: TRBJ2-5
CDR3: CASSFNSETQYF
DNA: TGCGCCAGCAGCTTTAATTCGGAGACCCAGTACTTC

D: TRBD1
V: TRBV29-1
size: -
J: TRBJ1-2
CDR3: CSVNNQGAWIGYTF
DNA: TGCAGCGTTAACAACCAGGGGGCCTGGATTGGCTACACCTTC

D: TRBD1
V: TRBV27
size: -
J: TRBJ1-5
CDR3: CASSTTGYQPQHF
DNA: TGTGCCAGCAGCACGACAGGGTATCAGCCCCAGCATTTT

D: TRBD2
V: TRBV13
size: -
J: TRBJ2-5
CDR3: CASSPGLAGRETQYF
DNA: TGTGCCAGCAGCCCAGGACTAGCGGGGAGAGAGACCCAGTACTTC

D: -
V: TRBV7-2
size: -
J: TRBJ1-3
CDR3: CASSSQLTVSGNTIYF
DNA: TGTGCCAGCAGTTCCCAACTGACAGTCTCTGGAAACACCATATATTTT

D: -
V: TRBV28
size: -
J: TRBJ2-3
CDR3: CASRPRSTDTQYF
DNA: TGTGCCAGCAGGCCGCGTAGCACAGATACGCAGTATTTT

D: TRBD2
V: TRBV12-5
size: -
J: TRBJ2-3
CDR3: CASRGEREFNTQYF
DNA: TGTGCTAGTAGGGGGGAGCGGGAGTTTAATACGCAGTATTTT

D: TRBD2
V: TRBV19
size: -
J: TRBJ2-7
CDR3: CASSPLLSGDFYEQYF
DNA: TGTGCCAGTAGTCCCCTACTTAGCGGGGACTTCTACGAGCAGTACTTC

D: TRBD2
V: TRBV5-6
size: -
J: TRBJ2-3
CDR3: CASIRRGGATDTQYF
DNA: TGTGCCAGCATTAGACGCGGGGGGGCAACAGATACGCAGTATTTT

D: TRBD2
V: TRBV20-1
size: few
J: TRBJ2-7
CDR3: CSAQRGAF
DNA: TGCAGTGCTCAGCGGGGGGCCTTC

D: TRBD1
V: TRBV18
size: -
J: TRBJ2-5
CDR3: CASSKLYLGQGDLKQETQYF
DNA: TGTGCCAGCTCAAAACTGTACCTGGGACAGGGGGACCTCAAGCAAGAGACCCAGTACTTC

D: -
V: TRBV9
size: once
J: TRBJ1-6
CDR3: CASSVTPLDSSSVSPLHF
DNA: TGTGCCAGCAGCGTAACTCCCCTAGACAGCTCGTCGGTTTCACCCCTCCACTTT

D: -
V: TRBV7-9
size: -
J: TRBJ1-1
CDR3: CASSLDRGAFF
DNA: TGTGCCAGCAGCTTAGACCGTGGCGCTTTCTTT

D: TRBD2
V: TRBV5-1
size: -
J: TRBJ2-1
CDR3: CASSLAGSGGYNEQFF
DNA: TGCGCCAGCAGCTTGGCCGGGAGCGGGGGGTACAATGAGCAGTTCTTC

D: -
V: TRBV28
size: -
J: TRBJ1-2
CDR3: CASTNLMDSYYGYTF
DNA: TGTGCCAGCACCAACCTCATGGACAGTTACTATGGCTACACCTTC

D: TRBD2
V: TRBV18
size: once
J: TRBJ2-3
CDR3: CASSPWASGVTDTQYF
DNA: TGTGCCAGCTCCCCTTGGGCTAGCGGAGTCACAGATACGCAGTATTTT

D: -
V: TRBV11-1
size: once
J: TRBJ2-3
CDR3: CASGIAADTQYF
DNA: TGTGCCAGCGGGATAGCGGCAGATACGCAGTATTTT